This T cell receptor beta chain was recovered during a study of CD8+ T cells in alopecia areata. General observations from the study: Researchers reported that TCR sharing among patients proved less clear than in mice, possibly HLA-linked. More clonal than normal scalp was lesional scalp, particularly alopecia totalis/universalis.

Comments on this clone: The antigen is undetermined.

Peripheral blood and lesional scalp punch biopsies came from alopecia areata patients. CD4+ and CD8+ T cells were sorted from PBMCs. cDNA serving as the sequencing template came from extracted, reverse transcribed RNA. Only in-frame clones appear in the TCRdb table, and some are missing; sequencing was by immunoSEQ multiplex PCR. The sample shows roughly 250,000 clones, under 80% of them seen only once. The sample in question was CD4+ T cells sorted from blood, obtained at week 0. The TCR sequence derives from a human donor with alopecia areata.

The CDR3 reads CASSFPGQSNEQFF. CDR3 in DNA: TGTGCCAGCAGCTTTCCGGGACAGTCTAATGAGCAGTTCTTC. The chain has TRBV5-4 and TRBJ2-1, with 7 nucleotides matching TRBD1. Germline V lookup: CDR1 SGHNT, CDR2 YYREEE (reference sequence). This CDR3 comprises 14 residues. The V and J ends lost 2 bases and 7 bases, in that order; junction bases with no gene match: 6.